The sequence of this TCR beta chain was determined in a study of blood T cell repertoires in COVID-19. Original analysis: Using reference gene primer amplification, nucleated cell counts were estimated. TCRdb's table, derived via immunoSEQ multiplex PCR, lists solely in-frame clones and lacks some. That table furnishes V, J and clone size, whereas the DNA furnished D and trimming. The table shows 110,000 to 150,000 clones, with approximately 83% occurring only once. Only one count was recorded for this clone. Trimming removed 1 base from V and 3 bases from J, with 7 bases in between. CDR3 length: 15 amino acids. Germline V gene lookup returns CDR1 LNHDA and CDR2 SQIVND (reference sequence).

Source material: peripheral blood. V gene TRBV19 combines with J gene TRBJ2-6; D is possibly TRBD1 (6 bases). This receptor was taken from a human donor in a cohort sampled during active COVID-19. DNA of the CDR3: TGTGCCAGTAGTATAGGGGGGCGTGGGGCCAACGTCCTGACTTTC. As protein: CASSIGGRGANVLTF.